This T cell receptor beta chain is drawn from a study of shared clonotypes between healthy human individuals. Notes on the study in general: Of the naive CD4 clonotypes, about 5% were shared across several donors. Large depth notwithstanding, sorted-subset sequencing proved incomplete by rarefaction.

Libraries were prepared by immunoSEQ multiplex PCR; TCRdb keeps only in-frame clonotypes and omits some of them. The sample holds 850,000 to 1,200,000 clones, more than 65% seen once. The CDR3 spans 15 residues. CDR1 is SGHKS and CDR2 is YYEKEE in the germline V gene (reference sequence). Trimming took 4 bases from V and 6 from J; bases not matched to a gene: 7. In regard to this clone: Its antigen is not known.

The V gene is TRBV5-5, the J gene TRBJ2-2, with 9 bases identical to TRBD2. The source material was memory CD4+ T cells sorted from blood. Subset specified: CD45RA-negative fraction. The receptor's source is a man younger than 35 in good health. The chain's CDR3 is CASSLELAGAGELFF. The CDR3 DNA follows: TGTGCCAGCAGCCTCGAATTAGCGGGAGCCGGGGAGCTGTTTTTT.